This T cell receptor beta chain originates from a study of blood T cells in healthy people across ages. Looking at the study overall: Per every two T cells, about one barcoded beta molecule was captured by template switching.

Donor samples were obtained from healthy Caucasian individuals from Russia, aged 6 to 90. A second PCR, run for about 7 to 11 cycles, used a sample-barcoded 5' primer plus a J-beta primer mix. MiXCR, run by TCRdb on the 5' RACE reads, gives a single entry per CDR3 protein. This sample yields 800,000 to 950,000 distinct CDR3 sequences, of which about 27% are seen a single time; roughly a tenth belongs to the top ten. The CDR3 extends over 14 amino acids. These records were also assigned to another study, of T cells of mothers and their children. From that study: RNA was extracted, and all of it went into cDNA synthesis at roughly 1.4 ug per 15 ul.

This chain uses TRBV21-1 with TRBJ2-4; the table's TRBD1 call for D was not verified on the DNA. The end of the DNA is better explained by TRBJ2-7, so the J call may be wrong. TRBV21-1 counts as a pseudogene. The receptor was derived from a woman aged 40 to 50 in good health. The sequenced sample was blood. CDR3 region: CASSKRQGIDEQYF. The CDR3 coding sequence is TGTGCCAGCAGCAAACGACAGGGGATCGACGAGCAGTACTTC.